The rows below give T cell receptor beta chains drawn from one sample of a study of blood T cell repertoires in COVID-19. The repertoire was sequenced with immunoSEQ multiplex PCR; TCRdb's copy has only in-frame clones and lacks some. This table holds 120,000 to 150,000 clones, around 84% found once. The sample was peripheral blood. Receptor source: a human donor in a cohort sampled during active COVID-19. Each CDR3 is given with its conserved first and last residue. D genes are given only for firm matches. Size tells how often a clone was seen (once, few, many) or the class of an expanded clone, and some rows leave it out.

V	size	D	J	CDR3	DNA
TRBV6-2/TRBV6-3	.	.	TRBJ2-7	CASSYQGEAYEQYF	TGTGCCAGCAGTTATCAGGGGGAGGCCTACGAGCAGTACTTC
TRBV28	.	.	TRBJ2-7	CASSSGVVHSYEQYF	TGTGCCAGCTCCTCAGGGGTGGTCCACTCCTACGAGCAGTACTTC
TRBV9	.	TRBD1	TRBJ1-1	CASSTRSGGQGVFF	TGTGCCAGCAGCACTCGGTCTGGGGGACAGGGCGTTTTCTTT
TRBV5-1	.	.	TRBJ2-3	CASSRTGGEGTDTQYF	TGCGCCAGCAGCCGTACGGGTGGGGAGGGCACAGATACGCAGTATTTT
TRBV9	.	.	TRBJ2-1	CASSVEGGLEQFF	TGTGCCAGCAGCGTAGAAGGAGGGCTTGAGCAGTTCTTC
TRBV11-2	.	.	TRBJ1-1	CASSLAGAEAFF	TGTGCCAGCAGCTTAGCCGGGGCTGAAGCTTTCTTT
TRBV6-2/TRBV6-3	.	.	TRBJ1-6	CASSDYSNSPLHF	TGTGCCAGCAGTGACTATTCAAATTCACCCCTCCACTTT
TRBV7-2	.	.	TRBJ2-1	CASSLVHTNSYNEQFF	TGTGCCAGCAGCTTAGTTCACACTAACTCCTACAATGAGCAGTTCTTC
TRBV6-5	.	.	TRBJ1-5	CASSYAGGQPQHF	TGTGCCAGCAGTTACGCCGGGGGTCAGCCCCAGCATTTT
TRBV19	.	TRBD1	TRBJ1-2	CASSIALSQGWVANYGYTF	TGTGCCAGTAGTATAGCCCTCTCACAGGGGTGGGTCGCTAACTATGGCTACACCTTC
TRBV4-3	.	.	TRBJ1-6	CASSQEYSSYNSPLHF	TGCGCCAGCAGCCAAGAATACAGCTCCTATAATTCACCCCTCCACTTT
TRBV12-5	.	TRBD2	TRBJ2-5	CASGLTVAGVQETQYF	TGTGCTAGTGGTTTGACGGTTGCGGGGGTCCAAGAGACCCAGTACTTC
TRBV5-4	.	TRBD1	TRBJ1-2	CASSRTGLDGYTF	TGTGCCAGCAGCAGGACAGGGCTTGATGGCTACACCTTC
TRBV29-1	.	TRBD1	TRBJ2-7	CSVEAGTGSYEQYF	TGCAGCGTTGAAGCCGGGACAGGATCCTACGAGCAGTACTTC
TRBV27	.	.	TRBJ2-7	CASSRLSMTASYEQYF	TGTGCCAGCAGTCGACTGTCTATGACAGCCTCCTACGAGCAGTACTTC
TRBV19	once	.	TRBJ2-5	CASSYAPGQETQYF	TGTGCCAGTAGTTACGCTCCGGGACAAGAGACCCAGTACTTC
TRBV7-8	.	TRBD1	TRBJ1-2	CASSPRTGLNYGYTF	TGTGCCAGCAGCCCACGGACAGGACTTAACTATGGCTACACCTTC
TRBV27	.	TRBD2	TRBJ2-7	CASSFLAGGMHEQYF	TGTGCCAGCAGTTTCCTAGCGGGGGGAATGCACGAGCAGTACTTC
TRBV2	.	.	TRBJ2-7	CASSYWGGEYEQYF	TGTGCCAGCAGTTACTGGGGGGGCGAATACGAGCAGTACTTC
TRBV28	once	.	TRBJ1-2	CASNRDRGDYGYTF	TGTGCCAGTAACCGGGACCGGGGGGACTATGGCTACACCTTC
TRBV7-6	few	.	TRBJ1-6	CASSLVPGLGGYNSPLHF	TGTGCCAGCAGCTTAGTCCCCGGGCTCGGGGGATATAATTCACCCCTCCACTTT
TRBV6-2/TRBV6-3	few	.	TRBJ1-1	CASSFLRGETEAFF	TGTGCCAGCAGTTTCCTTCGTGGGGAGACTGAAGCTTTCTTT
TRBV12-3/TRBV12-4	.	.	TRBJ2-1	CASSLDFPNEQFF	TGTGCCAGCAGTTTGGACTTTCCTAATGAGCAGTTCTTC
TRBV2	.	TRBD1	TRBJ2-7	CASSRDRQSSYEQYF	TGTGCCAGCAGCAGGGACAGGCAAAGCTCCTACGAGCAGTACTTC
TRBV19	.	TRBD1	TRBJ1-2	CASTDGTGEGYTF	TGTGCCAGTACCGACGGGACAGGGGAAGGCTACACCTTC
TRBV5-1	.	.	TRBJ2-7	CASSFSAYEQYF	TGCGCCAGCAGCTTCTCAGCCTACGAGCAGTACTTC
TRBV30	.	.	TRBJ2-7	CAWSVPLPDSFHEQYF	TGTGCCTGGAGTGTACCCCTTCCGGACAGTTTCCACGAGCAGTACTTC
TRBV12-3/TRBV12-4	.	.	TRBJ1-1	CASNTNTEAFF	TGTGCCAGCAACACGAACACTGAAGCTTTCTTT
TRBV18	.	TRBD1	TRBJ1-1	CASSLSTGMNTEAFF	TGTGCCAGCTCACTCTCGACAGGGATGAACACTGAAGCTTTCTTT
TRBV19	.	.	TRBJ1-1	CASSTSNRVNTEAFF	TGTGCCAGTAGTACGAGTAACAGGGTGAATACTGAAGCTTTCTTT
TRBV30	.	.	TRBJ1-1	CAWSVLTGRNTEAFF	TGTGCCTGGAGTGTACTCACAGGGAGGAACACTGAAGCTTTCTTT
TRBV7-2	.	TRBD1	TRBJ2-7	CASSFLVGTAYEQYF	TGTGCCAGCAGCTTCCTAGTAGGGACAGCCTACGAGCAGTACTTC
TRBV29-1	.	.	TRBJ2-5	CSVNRQQETQYF	TGCAGCGTTAACCGACAGCAAGAGACCCAGTACTTC
TRBV6-6	.	TRBD1	TRBJ2-3	CASSSRDRGDTQYF	TGTGCCAGCAGTTCGCGTGACAGGGGCGATACGCAGTATTTT
TRBV27	.	TRBD2	TRBJ2-3	CASRGLAGPTQYF	TGTGCCAGCAGGGGACTAGCGGGGCCCACGCAGTATTTT
TRBV7-9	.	.	TRBJ1-1	CASSLWRRGLNTEAFF	TGTGCCAGCAGCTTATGGCGTCGCGGCCTGAACACTGAAGCTTTCTTT
TRBV4-1	.	TRBD1	TRBJ1-2	CASSQDYGTGTGYTF	TGCGCCAGCAGCCAAGATTATGGGACAGGGACTGGCTACACCTTC
TRBV5-1	.	.	TRBJ1-2	CASSQTGEHGYTF	TGCGCCAGCAGCCAGACAGGAGAACATGGCTACACCTTC
TRBV4-1	.	.	TRBJ2-1	CASSQDRESSYNEQFF	TGCGCCAGCAGCCAAGATCGGGAAAGCTCCTACAATGAGCAGTTCTTC
TRBV19	.	TRBD1	TRBJ1-6	CASSTGTGNNSPLHF	TGTGCCAGTAGTACCGGGACAGGAAATAATTCACCCCTCCACTTT
TRBV10-3	once	TRBD1	TRBJ1-1	CAIVDRANTEAFF	TGTGCCATCGTCGACAGGGCCAACACTGAAGCTTTCTTT
TRBV24-1	.	TRBD2	TRBJ2-1	CATSDSLAYNEQFF	TGTGCCACCAGTGATTCACTAGCGTACAATGAGCAGTTCTTC
TRBV11-3	.	.	TRBJ2-3	CASSLSTDTQYF	TGTGCCAGCAGCCTTAGCACAGATACGCAGTATTTT
TRBV7-9	.	.	TRBJ2-5	CASSRTGLRWQQKYF	TGTGCCAGCAGCCGAACAGGCCTCCGATGGCAGCAGAAGTACTTC
TRBV6-1	.	TRBD1	TRBJ1-6	CASSEFRQGARGNSPLHF	TGTGCCAGCAGTGAATTTAGACAGGGGGCCCGGGGTAATTCACCCCTCCACTTT
TRBV27	.	.	TRBJ2-5	CASSWGERETQYF	TGTGCCAGCAGTTGGGGGGAACGGGAGACCCAGTACTTC
TRBV12-3/TRBV12-4	.	.	TRBJ2-2	CASSYRRSGELFF	TGTGCCAGCAGTTACCGTAGGAGCGGGGAGCTGTTTTTT
TRBV7-8	.	TRBD1	TRBJ2-5	CASSLGDRGETQYF	TGTGCCAGCAGCTTAGGGGACAGGGGAGAGACCCAGTACTTC
TRBV6-5	once	.	TRBJ1-2	CASQTENYGYTF	TGTGCCAGCCAGACGGAGAACTATGGCTACACCTTC
TRBV7-2	.	.	TRBJ2-3	CASSYRTPGTDTQYF	TGTGCCAGCAGCTACCGGACACCCGGCACAGATACGCAGTATTTT
TRBV24-1	.	TRBD2	TRBJ2-3	CATSGSGGDTDTQYF	TGTGCCACCAGTGGATCGGGGGGAGACACAGATACGCAGTATTTT
TRBV5-5	.	.	TRBJ1-2	CASRYDRDYGYTF	TGTGCCAGCAGGTACGACAGAGACTATGGCTACACCTTC
TRBV5-6	.	.	TRBJ2-7	CASSFSSTVSYEQYF	TGTGCCAGCAGCTTTTCCTCGACAGTATCCTACGAGCAGTACTTC
TRBV5-6	.	.	TRBJ1-2	CASLTALSRSLLNYGYTF	TGTGCCAGCTTAACAGCCCTCTCTCGGTCGTTGCTTAACTATGGCTACACCTTC
TRBV18	few	TRBD1	TRBJ1-2	CASSPRGQGGNYGYTF	TGTGCCAGCTCACCACGAGGACAGGGTGGCAACTATGGCTACACCTTC